The rows below give T cell receptor beta chains drawn from one sample of a study of blood T cell repertoires in COVID-19. Libraries were prepared by immunoSEQ multiplex PCR; TCRdb keeps only in-frame clonotypes and omits some of them. The table shows roughly 240,000 clones, with approximately 85% occurring only once. The material sequenced was peripheral blood. All receptors derive from a man over 45 with COVID-19, enrolled during active disease. Both conserved end residues are part of each CDR3. The D gene is left open where the match is weak. Clone sizes are given selectively: once, few, many, or a class where the clone is expanded.

j_call,d_call,clone_size,v_call,cdr3_nt,cdr3_aa
TRBJ1-2,NA,NA,TRBV4-2,TGTGCCAGCAGCCAAGAAATCGGCGACATAAGTGGTGGCTACACCTTC,CASSQEIGDISGGYTF
TRBJ1-2,NA,NA,TRBV9,TGTGCCAGCAGCCCGAGCGGGAACCTTAACTATGGCTACACCTTC,CASSPSGNLNYGYTF
TRBJ1-1,TRBD1,NA,TRBV5-6,TGTGCCAGCAGCTTGAGGGGGCTGAACACTGAAGCTTTCTTT,CASSLRGLNTEAFF
TRBJ1-3,NA,few,TRBV7-2,TGTGCCAGCAGCTCCAGTCACACAGGGATGACCGGAAACACCATATATTTT,CASSSSHTGMTGNTIYF
TRBJ1-1,NA,NA,TRBV6-1,TGTGCCAGCAGTGAACGGGGAGCGGACACTGAAGCTTTCTTT,CASSERGADTEAFF
TRBJ1-4,NA,once,TRBV19,TGTGCCAGTAGATCCTCGCCCCCGGGTCCTAGTGAAAAACTGTTTTTT,CASRSSPPGPSEKLFF
TRBJ1-1,TRBD1,NA,TRBV6-5,TGTGCCAGCAACAGGGGGGGGAACACTGAAGCTTTCTTT,CASNRGGNTEAFF
TRBJ2-5,TRBD1,NA,TRBV29-1,TGCAGCGTTGAGAACCCCGGGACAGGGTGGGAGACCCAGTACTTC,CSVENPGTGWETQYF
TRBJ2-1,TRBD2,NA,TRBV4-2,TGTGCCAGCAGCCAAGAACTAGCGGGATCCTACAATGAGCAGTTCTTC,CASSQELAGSYNEQFF
TRBJ2-7,TRBD2,NA,TRBV5-4,TGTGCCAGCACCCGTCGGGGGACTAGCGGGGCCGAGCAGTACTTC,CASTRRGTSGAEQYF
TRBJ2-7,TRBD1,NA,TRBV19,TGTGCCAGTATCCCGAAGGGACAGGGGGGACACTACGAGCAGTACTTC,CASIPKGQGGHYEQYF
TRBJ1-2,TRBD1,NA,TRBV5-5,TGTGCCAGCAGCTTGGTGCCGGACAGGGGGTATGGCTACACCTTC,CASSLVPDRGYGYTF
TRBJ1-5,NA,NA,TRBV19,TGTGCCAGTAGTATAGCATCACAGAGCAATCAGCCCCAGCATTTT,CASSIASQSNQPQHF
TRBJ1-1,NA,NA,TRBV6-5,TGTGCCAGCAGTTCCCCGAGGTTCCTGAACACTGAAGCTTTCTTT,CASSSPRFLNTEAFF
TRBJ2-5,TRBD2,NA,TRBV24-1,TGTGCCACCAGTGACCCCGGGGGGGGAGTCGGGGAGACCCAGTACTTC,CATSDPGGGVGETQYF
TRBJ2-1,TRBD2,NA,TRBV7-9,TGTGCCAGCAGCCCATGGGGACTAGGAGACTACAATGAGCAGTTCTTC,CASSPWGLGDYNEQFF
TRBJ2-1,NA,NA,TRBV4-1,TGCGCCAGCAGCCAAGGCGGCAGGGGCTACAATGAGCAGTTCTTC,CASSQGGRGYNEQFF
TRBJ1-6,NA,NA,TRBV12-5,TGTGCTAGTGGTTTGGTACGAGTGGGGGCGAAGGATAATTCACCCCTCCACTTT,CASGLVRVGAKDNSPLHF
TRBJ1-6,NA,NA,TRBV10-3,TGTGCCATCGGCCAGGGGCCAAACAATAATTCACCCCTCCACTTT,CAIGQGPNNNSPLHF
TRBJ2-7,TRBD2,NA,TRBV7-2,TGTGCCAGCAGCTTAGCCCTAGCGGGGGCCTCCGAGCAGTACTTC,CASSLALAGASEQYF
TRBJ2-1,NA,NA,TRBV10-3,TGTGCCATCAGTGGTGGCGGGGCGATGGATGAGCAGTTCTTC,CAISGGGAMDEQFF
TRBJ1-1,NA,NA,TRBV10-3,TGTGCCATCTCAGGGCAGAACACTGAAGCTTTCTTT,CAISGQNTEAFF
TRBJ1-1,TRBD1,NA,TRBV7-3,TGTGCCAGCAGTTCCGGGACAGGGGCCACTGAAGCTTTCTTT,CASSSGTGATEAFF
TRBJ1-5,NA,NA,TRBV6-4,TGTGCCAGCAGTGCCACTCCCGGGCAGCCCCAGCATTTT,CASSATPGQPQHF
TRBJ1-1,NA,NA,TRBV30,TGTGCCTGGACCGGCCAGGGAATGAACACTGAAGCTTTCTTT,CAWTGQGMNTEAFF
TRBJ1-1,NA,few,TRBV3-1/TRBV3-2,TGTGCCAGCAGCCGCCGAACAGCAGTCAACACTGAAGCTTTCTTT,CASSRRTAVNTEAFF
TRBJ2-5,NA,NA,TRBV13,TGTGCCAGCAGCTTCGTGGGGGCGGCAGAGACCCAGTACTTC,CASSFVGAAETQYF
TRBJ2-7,TRBD1,NA,TRBV27,TGTGCCAGCAGTTTACGAGACAGGGGTCCCAGAAGCTCCTACGAGCAGTACTTC,CASSLRDRGPRSSYEQYF
TRBJ2-3,TRBD2,NA,TRBV4-3,TGCGCCAGCAGCCAAGCCAGTAGCGGGTACACAGATACGCAGTATTTT,CASSQASSGYTDTQYF
TRBJ1-2,TRBD1,NA,TRBV5-1,TGCGCCAGCAGCTTGGTGGGGCGGACAGGGCCGTATGGCTACACCTTC,CASSLVGRTGPYGYTF
TRBJ2-5,NA,NA,TRBV29-1,TGCAGCGCCACTGAAGAGACCCAGTACTTC,CSATEETQYF
TRBJ1-4,NA,NA,TRBV28,TGTGCCAGCAGTTCGACAGGATCTAATGAAAAACTGTTTTTT,CASSSTGSNEKLFF
TRBJ1-2,TRBD1,NA,TRBV5-4,TGTGCCAGCAGCTTAGGACAGGGTTGGGGCTACACCTTC,CASSLGQGWGYTF
TRBJ1-1,NA,once,TRBV3-1/TRBV3-2,TGTGCCAGCAGCCGCCCGGGGAGGTTGAACACTGAAGCTTTCTTT,CASSRPGRLNTEAFF
TRBJ1-2,NA,few,TRBV7-3,TGTGCCAGCAGCCCCACGGGGGGGGACTATGGCTACACCTTC,CASSPTGGDYGYTF
TRBJ2-1,TRBD1,once,TRBV30,TGTGCCTGGGCGTCAGGGACAGGGTATAATGAGCAGTTCTTC,CAWASGTGYNEQFF
TRBJ2-7,NA,NA,TRBV11-2,TGTGCCAGCAGCTTAGGTTACAGTGGATACGAGCAGTACTTC,CASSLGYSGYEQYF
TRBJ2-1,NA,NA,TRBV4-1,TGCGCCAGCAGCCAAGATCCCGGGCATAAAGGGGATGAGCAGTTCTTC,CASSQDPGHKGDEQFF
TRBJ1-1,TRBD1,NA,TRBV7-8,TGTGCCAGCAGCTTCGCACAGGGGAGGAACACTGAAGCTTTCTTT,CASSFAQGRNTEAFF
TRBJ2-7,NA,NA,TRBV21-1,TGTGCCAGCAGCAAAGGTGAGGGGACTTCACAAGAGCAGTACTTC,CASSKGEGTSQEQYF
TRBJ1-4,NA,NA,TRBV6-5,TGTGCCAGCAGTTGGGACCCAGCGGGGAATGAAAAACTGTTTTTT,CASSWDPAGNEKLFF
TRBJ2-5,TRBD2,NA,TRBV18,TGTGCCAGCTCACCTTCCGGGGGGGCCGGAGAGACCCAGTACTTC,CASSPSGGAGETQYF
TRBJ1-5,TRBD1,NA,TRBV19,TGTGCCCTAGGGGCAGGGGGTCAGCCCCAGCATTTT,CALGAGGQPQHF
TRBJ2-7,NA,NA,TRBV30,TGTGCCTGGAGCCCCCAGAGCCGTGCCATCGAACGAGAGCGGTACTTC,CAWSPQSRAIERERYF
TRBJ2-7,NA,NA,TRBV6-5,TGTGCCAGCAGGGACGGTTTTAACAGGGTAACCGAGCAGTACTTC,CASRDGFNRVTEQYF
TRBJ2-3,NA,NA,TRBV2,TGTGCCAGCAAAGACGGGACACAGCGGGGAGATACGCAGTATTTT,CASKDGTQRGDTQYF
TRBJ2-3,NA,NA,TRBV5-1,TGCGCCAGCAGCTCGGGGGACAGTATATTCACAGATACGCAGTATTTT,CASSSGDSIFTDTQYF
TRBJ2-7,TRBD2,NA,TRBV5-8,TGTGCCAGCAGCTCGGGACTAGCATCCCACGAGCAGTACTTC,CASSSGLASHEQYF
TRBJ2-5,TRBD1,NA,TRBV5-1,TGCGCCAGCAGCTTGGACCAGGGGGCCCTACAAGAGACCCAGTACTTC,CASSLDQGALQETQYF
TRBJ2-1,NA,NA,TRBV6-4,TGTGCCAGCAGTGACTCGACAAACAATGAGCAGTTCTTC,CASSDSTNNEQFF
TRBJ2-5,TRBD2,NA,TRBV5-1,TGCGCCAGCAGCTTGTTTCCTAGCGGGGCTCAAGAGACCCAGTACTTC,CASSLFPSGAQETQYF
TRBJ1-1,NA,NA,TRBV7-8,TGTGCCAGCGGCAGATTCGTTTCCGAAGCTTTCTTT,CASGRFVSEAFF
TRBJ1-1,NA,NA,TRBV6-2/TRBV6-3,TGTGCCAGCAGTTACTCCTGGCAAGCTTTCTTT,CASSYSWQAFF
TRBJ1-5,TRBD1,NA,TRBV6-1,TGTGCCAGCAGTGAATCGACAGGGGGGGGGAATCAGCCCCAGCATTTT,CASSESTGGGNQPQHF
TRBJ1-3,TRBD1,NA,TRBV6-1,TGTGCCAGCAGTGAGGACAGGGGGGACACCATATATTTT,CASSEDRGDTIYF